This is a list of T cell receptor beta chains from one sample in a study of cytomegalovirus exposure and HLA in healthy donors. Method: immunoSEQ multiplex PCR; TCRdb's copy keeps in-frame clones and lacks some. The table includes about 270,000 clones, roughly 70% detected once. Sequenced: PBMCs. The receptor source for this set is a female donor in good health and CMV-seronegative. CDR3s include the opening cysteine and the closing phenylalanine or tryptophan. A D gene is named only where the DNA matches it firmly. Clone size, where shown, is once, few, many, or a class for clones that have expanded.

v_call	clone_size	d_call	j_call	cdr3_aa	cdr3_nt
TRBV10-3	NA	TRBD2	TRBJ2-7	CAISVSGSYEQYF	TGTGCCATCAGTGTAAGCGGGAGCTACGAGCAGTACTTC
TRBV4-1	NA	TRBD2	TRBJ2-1	CASSRASGRENEQFF	TGCGCCAGCAGCCGAGCTAGCGGGAGGGAAAATGAGCAGTTCTTC
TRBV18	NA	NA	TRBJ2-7	CASSPNLRVSSYEQYF	TGTGCCAGCTCACCAAACCTGAGGGTGAGCTCCTACGAGCAGTACTTC
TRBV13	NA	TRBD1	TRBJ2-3	CASSRDSRPTDTQYF	TGTGCCAGCAGCCGGGACAGCCGACCCACAGATACGCAGTATTTT
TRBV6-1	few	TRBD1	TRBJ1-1	CASRAGTVNTEAFF	TGTGCCAGCAGGGCCGGGACAGTTAACACTGAAGCTTTCTTT
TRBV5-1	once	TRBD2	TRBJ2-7	CASRSLAGVSYEQYF	TGCGCCAGCAGATCGCTAGCGGGCGTCTCCTACGAGCAGTACTTC
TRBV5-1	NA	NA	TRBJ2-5	CASSLTGGTEKTQYF	TGCGCCAGCAGCTTGACGGGAGGGACAGAGAAGACCCAGTACTTC
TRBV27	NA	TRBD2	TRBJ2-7	CASSLQAGESPEQYF	TGTGCCAGCAGTTTGCAAGCGGGAGAGAGCCCCGAGCAGTACTTC
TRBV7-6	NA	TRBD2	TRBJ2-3	CASSPRTSFPSDTQYF	TGTGCCAGCAGCCCGAGGACTAGCTTTCCTTCAGATACGCAGTATTTT
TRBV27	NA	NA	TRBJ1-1	CASSLSQGTRTEAFF	TGTGCCAGCAGTTTATCGCAGGGCACAAGGACTGAAGCTTTCTTT
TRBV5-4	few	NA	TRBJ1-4	CASSPGRTEKLFF	TGTGCCAGCAGCCCGGGCCGGACAGAAAAACTGTTTTTT
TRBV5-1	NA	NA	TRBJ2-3	CASRSRDTGTDTQYF	TGCGCCAGCAGAAGCCGGGACACGGGCACAGATACGCAGTATTTT
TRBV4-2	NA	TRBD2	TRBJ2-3	CASTLTLAGAADTQYF	TGTGCCAGCACCCTAACGTTAGCGGGAGCCGCAGATACGCAGTATTTT
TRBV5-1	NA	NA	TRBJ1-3	CASSLTQQGYGNTIYF	TGCGCCAGCAGCTTGACCCAACAGGGCTACGGAAACACCATATATTTT
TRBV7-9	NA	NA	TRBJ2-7	CSSSLTTGEQYF	TGTTCCAGCAGCTTGACCACAGGCGAGCAGTACTTC
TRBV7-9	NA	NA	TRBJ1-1	CASSLVAENTEAFF	TGTGCCAGCAGCTTAGTTGCGGAGAACACTGAAGCTTTCTTT
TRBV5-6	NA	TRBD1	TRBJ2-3	CASSRDRVADTQYF	TGTGCCAGCAGCCGGGACAGGGTGGCAGATACGCAGTATTTT
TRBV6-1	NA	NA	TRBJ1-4	CASLGRNEKLFF	TGTGCCAGCCTTGGCCGTAATGAAAAACTGTTTTTT
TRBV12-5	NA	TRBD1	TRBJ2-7	CASGLVRTGGSSYEQYF	TGTGCTAGTGGTTTGGTCCGGACAGGGGGGAGCTCCTACGAGCAGTACTTC
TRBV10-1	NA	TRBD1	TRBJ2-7	CASRAGTGDSYEQYF	TGCGCCAGCAGGGCCGGGACAGGGGATTCGTACGAGCAGTACTTC
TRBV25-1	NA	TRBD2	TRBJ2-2	CASTPWASGNVGELFF	TGTGCCAGCACTCCCTGGGCTAGCGGGAACGTCGGGGAGCTGTTTTTT
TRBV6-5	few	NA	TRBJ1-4	CASRPTVPKWEKLFF	TGTGCCAGCAGACCAACAGTCCCCAAATGGGAAAAACTGTTTTTT
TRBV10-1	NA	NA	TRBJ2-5	CASSPGDSKYQETQYF	TGCGCCAGCAGCCCCGGGGACTCCAAGTACCAAGAGACCCAGTACTTC
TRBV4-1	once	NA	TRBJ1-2	CASRATASYGYTF	TGCGCCAGCAGAGCGACGGCTTCGTATGGCTACACCTTC
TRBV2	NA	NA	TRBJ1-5	CASSELGLGNQPQHF	TGTGCCAGCAGTGAATTGGGCCTGGGCAATCAGCCCCAGCATTTT
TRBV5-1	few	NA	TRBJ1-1	CASSPTARMNTEAFF	TGCGCCAGCAGCCCGACAGCAAGAATGAACACTGAAGCTTTCTTT
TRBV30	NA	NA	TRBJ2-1	CAWRVGVSSYNEQFF	TGTGCCTGGAGGGTGGGCGTTAGCTCCTACAATGAGCAGTTCTTC
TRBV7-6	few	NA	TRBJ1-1	CASSTQENTEAFF	TGTGCCAGCAGCACTCAGGAGAACACTGAAGCTTTCTTT
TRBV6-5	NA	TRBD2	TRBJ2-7	CASSRGLAGSYEQYF	TGTGCCAGCAGTCGCGGACTAGCGGGGTCCTACGAGCAGTACTTC
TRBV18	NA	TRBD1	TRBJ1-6	CASSPLGQGGSPLHF	TGTGCCAGCTCACCATTGGGACAGGGAGGTTCACCCCTCCACTTT
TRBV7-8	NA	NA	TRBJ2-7	CASSYKTLYEQYF	TGTGCCAGCAGCTACAAGACACTTTACGAGCAGTACTTC
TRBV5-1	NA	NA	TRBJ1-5	CASSLGQQNQPQHF	TGCGCCAGCAGCTTGGGACAGCAGAATCAGCCCCAGCATTTT
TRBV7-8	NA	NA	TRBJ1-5	CASSPPRGQPQHF	TGTGCCAGCAGCCCACCACGGGGTCAGCCCCAGCATTTT
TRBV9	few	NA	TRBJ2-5	CASSVETSCSFETQYF	TGTGCCAGCAGCGTAGAGACTAGTTGTAGTTTCGAGACCCAGTACTTC
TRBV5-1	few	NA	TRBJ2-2	CASGSLNTGELFF	TGCGCCAGCGGGAGTTTGAACACCGGGGAGCTGTTTTTT
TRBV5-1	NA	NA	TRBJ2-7	CASSLEGVGLGGGYEQYF	TGCGCCAGCAGCTTGGAGGGGGTCGGCCTTGGGGGCGGTTACGAGCAGTACTTC
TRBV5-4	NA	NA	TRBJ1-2	CASSGGGLGYTF	TGTGCCAGTTCCGGCGGGGGGCTTGGCTACACCTTC
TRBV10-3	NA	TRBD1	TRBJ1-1	CASDEGQGRTEAFF	TGTGCCTCAGACGAAGGACAGGGCCGGACTGAAGCTTTCTTT
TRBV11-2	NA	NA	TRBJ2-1	CASRSSRRNYNEQFF	TGTGCCAGCAGGTCGTCTAGGCGAAACTACAATGAGCAGTTCTTC
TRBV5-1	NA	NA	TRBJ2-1	CASSLMARAGNEQFF	TGCGCCAGCAGCTTGATGGCCAGGGCGGGGAATGAGCAGTTCTTC
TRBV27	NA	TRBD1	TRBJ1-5	CASSLNRGQPQHF	TGTGCCAGCAGTTTAAACAGGGGTCAGCCCCAGCATTTT
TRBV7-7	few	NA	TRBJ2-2	CASSPRTETGELFF	TGTGCCAGCAGCCCGCGAACAGAGACCGGGGAGCTGTTTTTT
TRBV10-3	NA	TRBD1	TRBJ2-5	CAINPGQGPETQYF	TGTGCCATCAACCCGGGACAGGGTCCGGAGACCCAGTACTTC
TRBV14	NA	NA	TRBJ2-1	CASSPRQGFYNEQFF	TGTGCCAGCAGCCCCCGGCAGGGGTTCTACAATGAGCAGTTCTTC
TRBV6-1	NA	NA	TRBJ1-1	CASSEMFDWDKNTEAFF	TGTGCCAGCAGTGAAATGTTTGATTGGGACAAGAACACTGAAGCTTTCTTT